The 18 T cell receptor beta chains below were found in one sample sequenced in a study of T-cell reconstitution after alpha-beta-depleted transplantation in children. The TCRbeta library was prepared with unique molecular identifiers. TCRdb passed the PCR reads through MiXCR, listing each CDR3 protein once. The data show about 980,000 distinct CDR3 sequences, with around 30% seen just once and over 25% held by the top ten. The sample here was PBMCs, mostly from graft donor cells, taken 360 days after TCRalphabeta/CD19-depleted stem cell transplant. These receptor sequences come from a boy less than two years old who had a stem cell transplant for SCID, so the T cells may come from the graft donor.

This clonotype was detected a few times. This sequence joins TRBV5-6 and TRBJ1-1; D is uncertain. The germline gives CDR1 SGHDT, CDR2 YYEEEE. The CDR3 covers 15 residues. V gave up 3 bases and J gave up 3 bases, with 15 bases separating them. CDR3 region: CASSWLTGIDTEAFF. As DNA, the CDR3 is TGTGCCAGCAGCTGGCTGACGGGGATTGACACTGAAGCTTTCTTT.

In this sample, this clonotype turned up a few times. The CDR3 DNA is TGTGCCAGCAGCCTGCGACTAGCGGGGGGCCCGATGGATACGCAGTATTTT. As protein: CASSLRLAGGPMDTQYF. The genes are TRBV7-8 and TRBJ2-3; 13 bases agree with TRBD2. The CDR3 contains 17 residues. V dropped 5 bases and J dropped 6; count of bases not matched to a gene: 11. Germline CDR1 SGHVS, CDR2 FQNEAQ.

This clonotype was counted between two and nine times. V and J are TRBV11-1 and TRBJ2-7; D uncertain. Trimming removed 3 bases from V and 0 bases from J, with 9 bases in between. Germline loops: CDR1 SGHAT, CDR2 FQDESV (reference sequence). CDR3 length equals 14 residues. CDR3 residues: CASSFWTDSYEQYF. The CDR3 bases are TGTGCCAGCAGCTTCTGGACGGACTCCTACGAGCAGTACTTC.

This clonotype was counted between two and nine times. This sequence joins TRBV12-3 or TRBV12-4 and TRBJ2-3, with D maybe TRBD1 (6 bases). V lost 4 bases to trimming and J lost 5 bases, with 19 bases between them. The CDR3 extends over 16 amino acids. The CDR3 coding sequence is TGTGCCAGCAGTTCATCTCAACTAGTCAGGGGAGATACGCAGTATTTT. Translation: CASSSSQLVRGDTQYF.

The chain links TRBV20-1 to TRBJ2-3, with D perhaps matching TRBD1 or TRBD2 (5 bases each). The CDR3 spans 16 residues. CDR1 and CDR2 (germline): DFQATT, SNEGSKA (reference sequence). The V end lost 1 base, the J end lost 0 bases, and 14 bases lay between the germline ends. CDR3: CSARAFRGTSTDTQYF. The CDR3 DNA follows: TGCAGTGCTAGAGCCTTCCGGGGCACTAGCACAGATACGCAGTATTTT.

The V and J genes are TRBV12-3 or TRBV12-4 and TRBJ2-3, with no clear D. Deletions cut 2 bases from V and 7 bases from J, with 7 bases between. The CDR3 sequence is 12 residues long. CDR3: CASSLSANTQYF. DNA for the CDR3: TGTGCCAGCAGTTTATCGGCCAATACGCAGTATTTT.

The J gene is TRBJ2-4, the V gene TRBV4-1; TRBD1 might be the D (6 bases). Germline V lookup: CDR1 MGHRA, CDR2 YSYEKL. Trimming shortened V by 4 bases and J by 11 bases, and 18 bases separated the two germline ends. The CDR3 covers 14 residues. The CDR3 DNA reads TGCGCCAGCAGCCCCCCCGTGGGGGCAAATCTTCAGTACTTC. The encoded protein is CASSPPVGANLQYF.

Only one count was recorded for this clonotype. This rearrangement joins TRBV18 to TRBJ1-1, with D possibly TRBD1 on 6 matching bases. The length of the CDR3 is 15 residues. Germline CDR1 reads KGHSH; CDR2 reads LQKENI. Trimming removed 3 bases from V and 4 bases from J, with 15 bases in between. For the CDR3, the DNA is TGTGCCAGCTCACCGCTCAAACAGGGAATCACTGAAGCTTTCTTT. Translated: CASSPLKQGITEAFF.

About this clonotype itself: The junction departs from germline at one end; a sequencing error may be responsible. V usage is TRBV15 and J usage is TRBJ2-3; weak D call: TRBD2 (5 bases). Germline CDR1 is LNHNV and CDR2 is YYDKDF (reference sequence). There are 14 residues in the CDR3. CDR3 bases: TGTGCCACCAGCAGACCCAGAGACTTCCACCGGGAAATTTTT. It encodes CATSRPRDFHREIF.

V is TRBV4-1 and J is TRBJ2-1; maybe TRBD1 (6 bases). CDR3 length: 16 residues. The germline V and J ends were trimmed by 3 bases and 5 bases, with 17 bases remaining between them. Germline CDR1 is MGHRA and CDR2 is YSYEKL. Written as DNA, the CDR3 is TGCGCCAGCAGCCACAACAGGGTTGAGACCGACAATGAGCAGTTCTTC. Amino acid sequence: CASSHNRVETDNEQFF.

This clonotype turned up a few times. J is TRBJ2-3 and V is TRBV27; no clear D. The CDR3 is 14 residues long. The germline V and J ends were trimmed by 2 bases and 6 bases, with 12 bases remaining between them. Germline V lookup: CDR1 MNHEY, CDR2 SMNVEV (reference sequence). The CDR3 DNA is TGTGCCAGCAGTTTAGTTCCCCGGTTGGATACGCAGTATTTT. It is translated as CASSLVPRLDTQYF.

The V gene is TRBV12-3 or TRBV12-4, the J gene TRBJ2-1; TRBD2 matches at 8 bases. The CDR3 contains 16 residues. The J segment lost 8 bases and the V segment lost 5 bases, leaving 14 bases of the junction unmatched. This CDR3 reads CASSGAGVTSIDEQFF. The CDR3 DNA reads TGTGCCAGCAGTGGAGCGGGGGTCACGTCAATCGATGAGCAGTTCTTC.

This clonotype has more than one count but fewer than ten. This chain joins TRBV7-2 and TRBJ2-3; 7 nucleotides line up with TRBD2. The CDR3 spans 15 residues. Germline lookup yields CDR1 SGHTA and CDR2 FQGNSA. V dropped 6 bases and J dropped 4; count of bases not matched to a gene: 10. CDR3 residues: CASRRRGLPPDTQYF. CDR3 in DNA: TGTGCCAGCAGACGGAGGGGACTACCCCCAGATACGCAGTATTTT.

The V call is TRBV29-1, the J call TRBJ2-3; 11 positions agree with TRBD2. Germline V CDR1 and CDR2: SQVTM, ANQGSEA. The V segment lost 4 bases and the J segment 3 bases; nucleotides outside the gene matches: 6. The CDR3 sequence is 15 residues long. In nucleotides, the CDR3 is TGCAGCGTTGTCATAGCGGGGGGGCCGACAGATACGCAGTATTTT. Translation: CSVVIAGGPTDTQYF.

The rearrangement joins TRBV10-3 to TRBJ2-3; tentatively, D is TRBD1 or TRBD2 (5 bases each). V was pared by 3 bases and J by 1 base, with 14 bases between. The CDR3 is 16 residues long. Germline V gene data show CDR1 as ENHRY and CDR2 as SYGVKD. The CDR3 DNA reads TGTGCCATCAGTGATTCGGGGCTAGCCCGCACAGATACGCAGTATTTT. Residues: CAISDSGLARTDTQYF.

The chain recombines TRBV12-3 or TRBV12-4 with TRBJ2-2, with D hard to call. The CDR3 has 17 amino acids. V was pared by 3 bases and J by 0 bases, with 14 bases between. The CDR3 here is CASSFGRPRANTGELFF. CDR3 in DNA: TGTGCCAGCAGTTTCGGCAGGCCGCGTGCGAACACCGGGGAGCTGTTTTTT.

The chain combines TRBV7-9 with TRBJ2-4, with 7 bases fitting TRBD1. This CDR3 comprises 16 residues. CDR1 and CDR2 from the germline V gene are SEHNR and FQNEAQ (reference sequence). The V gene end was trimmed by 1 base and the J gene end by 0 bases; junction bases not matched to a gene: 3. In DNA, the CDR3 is TGTGCCAGCAGCTTAGTTCCAGGGGGAGCCAAAAACATTCAGTACTTC. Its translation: CASSLVPGGAKNIQYF. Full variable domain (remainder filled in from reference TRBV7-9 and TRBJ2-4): DTGVSQNPRHKITKRGQNVTFRCDPISEHNRLYWYRQTLGQGPEFLTYFQNEAQLEKSRLLSDRFSAERPKGSFSTLEIQRTEQGDSAMYLCASSLVPGGAKNIQYFGAGTRLSVL.

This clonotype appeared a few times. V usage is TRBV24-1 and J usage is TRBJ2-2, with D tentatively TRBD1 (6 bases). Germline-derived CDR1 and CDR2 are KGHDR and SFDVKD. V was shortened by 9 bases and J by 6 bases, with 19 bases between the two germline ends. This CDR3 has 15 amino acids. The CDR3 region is CATGRYRERSGELFF. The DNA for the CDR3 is TGTGCCACCGGCCGCTACAGGGAACGATCCGGGGAGCTGTTTTTT.